This TCR beta chain was captured in a study of blood T cells in healthy people across ages. Notes on the study in general: A roughly linear fall in TCR beta diversity per million T cells was seen with increasing age.

The CDR3 covers 13 residues. V lost 7 bases, J lost 5 bases, and 11 bases lay in between. Germline values: CDR1 LNHDA, CDR2 SQIVND (reference sequence). A remark on this clonotype: As yet, its antigen is unknown.

The authors ran a second PCR of roughly 7 to 11 cycles using a sample-barcoded 5' primer and a J-beta primer mix. Sequencing yielded, for each sample, at least 3 million paired-end reads carrying CDR3. TCRdb re-called the 5' RACE reads through MiXCR, storing one row per CDR3 protein. The sample records about 1,600,000 distinct CDR3 sequences, 40% to 50% being singletons. Peripheral blood was drawn, roughly 10 milliliters per donor. The specimen was blood. This chain connects TRBV19 to TRBJ2-2; no definite D call. The clonotype originates from a woman between 18 and 29 years old in good health. The CDR3 sequence is CASIQVVTGELFF. Written as DNA, the CDR3 is TGTGCCAGTATCCAGGTCGTTACCGGGGAGCTGTTTTTT.